One and the same sample provided the 13 T cell receptor beta chains below, sequenced in a study of shared clonotypes between healthy human individuals. Assay: immunoSEQ multiplex PCR; the TCRdb copy retains only in-frame clones and omits some. This sample carries fewer than 650,000 clones, 70% to 80% of them seen once, and the ten largest clones take around 13%. Sequenced input: PBMCs. The receptors stem from a woman aged 40 to 49 in good health. Some clones in this sample may be carry-over from other donors' samples.

With regard to this clone: Other DNA variants within this sample encode the same CDR3. The chain joins TRBV5-4 to TRBJ2-7; 11 bases map to TRBD1. V was clipped by 2 bases and J by 1 base; unmatched bases: 2. In germline, CDR1 is SGHNT, CDR2 YYREEE (reference sequence). The CDR3 spans 15 residues. The CDR3 DNA sequence: TGTGCCAGCAGCTTAGGGACAGGGGGTTCCTACGAGCAGTACTTC. Residues: CASSLGTGGSYEQYF.

The chain is built from TRBV4-1 and TRBJ2-1; D may be TRBD2 (5 bases). Germline lookup yields CDR1 MGHRA and CDR2 YSYEKL. The CDR3 is made up of 16 amino acids. V was shortened by 0 bases and J by 4 bases, with 13 bases between the two germline ends. The CDR3 region is CASSQDLAGHYNEQFF. CDR3 DNA sequence: TGCGCCAGCAGCCAAGATCTGGCGGGTCATTACAATGAGCAGTTCTTC.

Points on this clone: The junction does not match germline at one end; this may be a read error. The chain has TRBV7-9 and TRBJ2-5, with 9 bases fitting TRBD1. Germline CDR1 is SEHNR and CDR2 is FQNEAQ (reference sequence). The CDR3 loop spans 17 amino acids. The CDR3, as DNA: TGTGCCAGCAGCTCTACCTCACAGGGGGCTGGCGGAGAGAACCAGTACTTC. Its translation: CASSSTSQGAGGENQYF. Combining the CDR3 with reference TRBV7-9 and TRBJ2-5 gives the whole variable domain DTGVSQNPRHKITKRGQNVTFRCDPISEHNRLYWYRQTLGQGPEFLTYFQNEAQLEKSRLLSDRFSAERPKGSFSTLEIQRTEQGDSAMYLCASSSTSQGAGGENQYFGPGTRLLVL.

Only one count was recorded for this clone. V gene TRBV5-6 combines with J gene TRBJ2-7; 7 bases are shared with TRBD2. Germline CDR1 SGHDT, CDR2 YYEEEE. V dropped 2 bases and J dropped 2; count of bases not matched to a gene: 7. This CDR3 is built from 15 residues. Here the CDR3 DNA reads TGTGCCAGCAGCTTAGGCGGGAGAGTTCCCTACGAGCAGTACTTC. This gives the protein CASSLGGRVPYEQYF. The entire variable domain, with the rest obtained from reference TRBV5-6 and TRBJ2-7, is as follows: DAGVTQSPTHLIKTRGQQVTLRCSPKSGHDTVSWYQQALGQGPQFIFQYYEEEERQRGNFPDRFSGHQFPNYSSELNVNALLLGDSALYLCASSLGGRVPYEQYFGPGTRLTVT.

The chain couples TRBV29-1 to TRBJ2-1; 12 bases agree with TRBD2. V lost 3 bases to trimming and J lost 5 bases; unmatched junction nucleotides: 8. This CDR3 comprises 16 residues. Germline CDR1 SQVTM, CDR2 ANQGSEA. CDR3 residues: CSVESILAGGNNEQFF. CDR3 nucleotides: TGCAGCGTTGAGTCTATTCTAGCGGGAGGGAACAATGAGCAGTTCTTC.

This clone was seen once. The chain is built from TRBV7-9 and TRBJ1-4; D unclear. The CDR3 is made up of 13 amino acids. V lost 6 bases, J lost 2 bases, and 7 bases lay in between. Germline CDR1 reads SEHNR; CDR2 reads FQNEAQ (reference sequence). CDR3 DNA: TGTGCCAGCAGTAGGGTCACTAATGAAAAACTGTTTTTT. Its protein product is CASSRVTNEKLFF.

The chain joins TRBV2 to TRBJ1-4; the match to TRBD1 covers 8 bases. The CDR3 loop spans 14 amino acids. V lost 5 bases to trimming and J lost 6 bases; unmatched junction nucleotides: 5. Germline V gene lookup returns CDR1 SNHLY and CDR2 FYNNEI. The CDR3 nucleotides read TGTGCCAGCAGTAATCAGGGGGCCGATGAAAAACTGTTTTTT. Amino acid sequence: CASSNQGADEKLFF.

J is TRBJ2-3 and V is TRBV5-1; 7 positions agree with TRBD1. There are 16 residues in the CDR3. V lost 4 bases to trimming and J lost 1 base; unmatched junction nucleotides: 9. Germline V gene sequence: CDR1 SGHRS, CDR2 YFSETQ. As DNA, the CDR3 is TGCGCCAGCAGCCTGAATGGACAGGCGGGCACAGATACGCAGTATTTT. Translating gives CASSLNGQAGTDTQYF.

In this sample, this clone turned up a few times. The V and J genes are TRBV19 and TRBJ1-5; D is ambiguous. Germline V gene lookup returns CDR1 LNHDA and CDR2 SQIVND (reference sequence). This CDR3 region has 12 residues. Trimming took 1 base from V and 5 from J, leaving 3 bases between them. The DNA of the CDR3 is TGTGCCAGTAGTATAGTCGATCAGCCCCAGCATTTT. Its protein is CASSIVDQPQHF.

The V and J genes are TRBV7-8 and TRBJ2-1, with D hard to call. Germline assignment: CDR1 SGHVS and CDR2 FQNEAQ. V lost 5 bases and J lost 6, with 8 bases in between. This CDR3 comprises 12 residues. In nucleotides, the CDR3 is TGTGCCAGCAGCCAGAGACTCAATGAGCAGTTCTTC. Encoded protein: CASSQRLNEQFF. Together with reference TRBV7-8 and TRBJ2-1, the CDR3 gives the full variable domain: GAGVSQSPRYKVAKRGQDVALRCDPISGHVSLFWYQQALGQGPEFLTYFQNEAQLDKSGLPSDRFFAERPEGSVSTLKIQRTQQEDSAVYLCASSQRLNEQFFGPGTRLTVL.

The chain uses TRBV28 and TRBJ2-7; TRBD1 agrees at 7 bases. Germline V gives CDR1 MDHEN, CDR2 SYDVKM. The CDR3 has 14 amino acids. Losses at the gene ends were 9 bases for V and 6 bases for J; bases not matched to a gene: 14. The CDR3 reads CASGPPRGSGEQYF. DNA for the CDR3: TGTGCCAGTGGGCCCCCCAGGGGGTCGGGCGAGCAGTACTTC.

The rearrangement uses TRBV28 and TRBJ1-2; D not certain. The CDR3 loop spans 15 amino acids. V shed 4 bases and J shed 0 bases, with 12 bases lying between them. Germline V gene sequence: CDR1 MDHEN, CDR2 SYDVKM. This CDR3 reads CASSSDGMTNYGYTF. CDR3 DNA sequence: TGTGCCAGCAGTTCGGACGGAATGACTAACTATGGCTACACCTTC.

The rearrangement links TRBV11-3 to TRBJ2-1; 9 nucleotides agree with TRBD2. This CDR3 is 15 amino acids long. Trimming cost V 5 bases and J 8 bases; bases outside gene matches: 10. Germline V gene data show CDR1 as SGHNT and CDR2 as YENEEA. CDR3 DNA sequence: TGTGCCAGCAGCGAAAGCGGGAGGATCACCGATGAGCAGTTCTTC. It translates to CASSESGRITDEQFF.